The following is a TCR beta chain sequence with its context. This specimen comes from a study of OX40 agonist ivuxolimab in advanced cancers. Study summary: Patients with hepatocellular carcinoma, melanoma, renal cell or head and neck cancer made up the dose-escalation patients.

Deletions cut 2 bases from V and 2 bases from J, with 12 bases between. The CDR3 has 16 amino acids. Some clones are missing from TCRdb's copy, which holds only in-frame ones; the method was immunoSEQ multiplex PCR. The profile shows tens of thousands of clones, 91% of them singletons. The rearrangement joins TRBV23-1 to TRBJ1-4, with D perhaps TRBD1 (5 bases). TRBV23-1 is reported as an ORF; its role is uncertain. The receptor was derived from an adult with an advanced solid tumor such as melanoma, head and neck, liver or kidney cancer. Source: CD4+ or CD8+ T cells sorted from blood, taken in a trial of the OX40 agonist ivuxolimab. The CDR3 sequence is CASSQVTTETNEKLFF. CDR3 DNA sequence: TGCGCCAGCAGTCAAGTCACGACAGAGACTAATGAAAAACTGTTTTTT.